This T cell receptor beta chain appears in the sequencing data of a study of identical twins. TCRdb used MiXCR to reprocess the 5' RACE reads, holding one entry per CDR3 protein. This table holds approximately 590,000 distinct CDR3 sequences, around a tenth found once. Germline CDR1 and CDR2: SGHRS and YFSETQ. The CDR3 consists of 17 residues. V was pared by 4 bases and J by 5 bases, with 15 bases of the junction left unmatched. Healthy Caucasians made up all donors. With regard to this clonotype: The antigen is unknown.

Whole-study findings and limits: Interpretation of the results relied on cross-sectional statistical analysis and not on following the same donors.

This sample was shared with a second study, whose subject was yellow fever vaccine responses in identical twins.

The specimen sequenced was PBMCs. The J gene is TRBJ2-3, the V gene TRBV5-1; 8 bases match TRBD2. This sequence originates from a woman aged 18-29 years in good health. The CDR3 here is CASSRGTGGGRLDTQYF. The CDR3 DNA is TGCGCCAGCAGCCGGGGCACTGGCGGGGGGCGCTTAGATACGCAGTATTTT.